Sequencing of this T cell receptor (beta chain) was carried out in a study of T-cell reconstitution after alpha-beta-depleted transplantation in children. For TCRbeta, the library was prepared with unique molecular identifiers. TCRdb redid the calling of the PCR reads with MiXCR, one entry per CDR3 protein. The data contain roughly 500,000 distinct CDR3 sequences, around 13% of them singletons. CDR3 length: 14 residues. The germline V and J ends were trimmed by 7 bases and 6 bases, with 18 bases remaining between them. Germline CDR1 reads SGHVS; CDR2 reads FQNEAQ. This clonotype was counted only a few times.

This sequence was found in a human donor who donated a stem cell graft to a child with combined immunodeficiency. The chain carries TRBV7-8 and TRBJ1-2; no clear D. This sample comprised PBMCs from the stem cell graft donor, obtained from the stem cell graft. DNA for the CDR3: TGTGCCAGCACCTCCCTGGGGTCCTTCGATGGCTACACCTTC. Translating it yields CASTSLGSFDGYTF. Full variable domain (outside the CDR3, taken from reference TRBV7-8 and TRBJ1-2): GAGVSQSPRYKVAKRGQDVALRCDPISGHVSLFWYQQALGQGPEFLTYFQNEAQLDKSGLPSDRFFAERPEGSVSTLKIQRTQQEDSAVYLCASTSLGSFDGYTFGSGTRLTVV.